These 18 T cell receptor beta chains share one sample of origin, sequenced in a study of blood T cell repertoires in COVID-19. Using immunoSEQ multiplex PCR, the repertoire was profiled, and TCRdb retains in-frame clones only, with some absent. The table has fewer than 300,000 clones, 85% seen once; the top ten hold roughly 2.5%. Sequencing was performed on PBMCs or T cells enriched from blood (not recorded which). The receptors shown here come from a woman in her 50s who had recovered from COVID-19.

This chain joins TRBV19 and TRBJ1-6; D is possibly TRBD1 (5 bases). The V and J ends lost 7 bases and 9 bases respectively, with 16 bases between them. The CDR3 is 14 residues long. From germline, CDR1 is LNHDA and CDR2 SQIVND (reference sequence). CDR3 sequence: CASNTQARVSPLHF. The CDR3 region has the DNA TGTGCCAGTAACACACAGGCTAGAGTTTCACCCCTCCACTTT.

This chain joins TRBV30 and TRBJ1-1, with TRBD1 as a possible D gene (6 bases). Trimming cost V 1 base and J 1 base, with 13 bases left between them. Germline CDR1 GTSNPN, CDR2 SVGIG (reference sequence). CDR3 length: 15 residues. The CDR3 bases are TGTGCCTGGAGTGGTTGGTTCAGGGGGAACACTGAAGCTTTCTTT. It yields the protein CAWSGWFRGNTEAFF.

The J gene is TRBJ1-4, the V gene TRBV14; weak D call: TRBD1 (5 bases). V gave up 1 base and J gave up 4 bases, with 7 bases separating them. Germline assignment: CDR1 SGHDN and CDR2 FVKESK. The CDR3 has 14 amino acids. CDR3: CASSQAGFNEKLFF. DNA of the CDR3: TGTGCCAGCAGCCAAGCAGGGTTTAATGAAAAACTGTTTTTT. The whole variable domain, remainder taken from reference TRBV14 and TRBJ1-4, is EAGVTQFPSHSVIEKGQTVTLRCDPISGHDNLYWYRRVMGKEIKFLLHFVKESKQDESGMPNNRFLAERTGGTYSTLKVQPAELEDSGVYFCASSQAGFNEKLFFGSGTQLSVL.

J is TRBJ1-6 and V is TRBV7-3; D uncertain. CDR1 SGHTA and CDR2 FQGTGA come from the germline V gene. Trimming cost V 3 bases and J 0 bases, with 6 bases left between them. CDR3 length equals 15 residues. The CDR3 DNA sequence: TGTGCCAGCAGCTTGAGGGCCTCCTATAATTCACCCCTCCACTTT. Residues: CASSLRASYNSPLHF.

This clone has only one observation. This chain uses TRBV19 with TRBJ2-2; 8 positions match TRBD1. CDR3 size: 14 residues. CDR1 LNHDA and CDR2 SQIVND come from the germline V gene (reference sequence). J gave up 6 bases and V 1 base, and 1 base lay outside the gene matches. The CDR3: CASSIGQGPGELFF. The DNA of the CDR3 is TGTGCCAGTAGTATAGGACAGGGGCCCGGGGAGCTGTTTTTT.

The gene calls are TRBV9 and TRBJ1-1; D is unresolved. In germline, CDR1 is SGDLS, CDR2 YYNGEE. V was clipped by 3 bases and J by 7 bases, with 13 bases between them. The CDR3 totals 13 residues. CDR3 in amino acids: CASSAGLTFEAFF. The DNA of the CDR3 is TGTGCCAGCAGCGCCGGCTTGACATTTGAAGCTTTCTTT.

This chain joins TRBV2 and TRBJ1-2; D gene unclear. Germline CDR1 SNHLY, CDR2 FYNNEI. CDR3 length equals 15 residues. V shed 1 base and J shed 5 bases, with 14 bases lying between them. The CDR3 here is CASSEGPGRGYGYTF. As DNA, the CDR3 is TGTGCCAGCAGTGAAGGTCCAGGTCGAGGGTATGGCTACACCTTC.

This clone turned up a few times. The chain combines TRBV2 with TRBJ2-1; a possible D gene is TRBD2 (5 bases). The V gene's germline CDR1 is SNHLY and CDR2 FYNNEI. This CDR3 spans 13 amino acids. V was trimmed by 6 bases and J by 8 bases, leaving 14 bases between them. The DNA of the CDR3 is TGTGCCAGCAGCAGGACTTGGGTCGATGAGCAGTTCTTC. Its protein product is CASSRTWVDEQFF. The variable domain in full, with the rest retrieved from reference TRBV2 and TRBJ2-1, is EPEVTQTPSHQVTQMGQEVILRCVPISNHLYFYWYRQILGQKVEFLVSFYNNEISEKSEIFDDQFSVERPDGSNFTLKIRSTKLEDSAMYFCASSRTWVDEQFFGPGTRLTVL.

The rearrangement links TRBV7-8 to TRBJ2-5, with D tentatively TRBD1 (6 bases). V was clipped by 5 bases and J by 1 base, with 17 bases between them. Per the germline V gene, CDR1 is SGHVS and CDR2 is FQNEAQ. This CDR3 has 16 amino acids. The CDR3 DNA reads as TGTGCCAGCAGCCTGGGACACCGCAACTTCCAAGAGACCCAGTACTTC. Translating gives CASSLGHRNFQETQYF.

The rearrangement uses TRBV29-1 and TRBJ1-4; 9 bases line up with TRBD1. Per germline, CDR1 SQVTM and CDR2 ANQGSEA. CDR3 length equals 15 residues. V dropped 0 bases and J dropped 5; count of bases not matched to a gene: 4. This CDR3 reads CSVEDQTGGNEKLFF. CDR3 nucleotides: TGCAGCGTTGAAGATCAGACAGGGGGGAATGAAAAACTGTTTTTT.

V usage is TRBV19 and J usage is TRBJ1-5; D unclear. Trimming stripped 7 bases from V and 2 bases from J, with 15 bases between. Germline loops: CDR1 LNHDA, CDR2 SQIVND (reference sequence). The CDR3 is 15 amino acids. CDR3 region: CASKRGGVGNQPQHF. CDR3 coding DNA: TGTGCCAGTAAACGAGGCGGGGTAGGCAATCAGCCCCAGCATTTT. Full variable domain (remainder filled in from reference TRBV19 and TRBJ1-5): DGGITQSPKYLFRKEGQNVTLSCEQNLNHDAMYWYRQDPGQGLRLIYYSQIVNDFQKGDIAEGYSVSREKKESFPLTVTSAQKNPTAFYLCASKRGGVGNQPQHFGDGTRLSIL.

A single count supports this clone. Other DNA sequences in this sample translate to the same CDR3. The rearrangement joins TRBV7-8 to TRBJ2-3; the D is unclear. The germline CDR1 and CDR2 sequences are SGHVS and FQNEAQ. CDR3 length: 12 residues. Trimming left V 5 bases short and J 2 bases short, with 5 bases between. The CDR3 coding sequence is TGTGCCAGCAGCCCGTTCACAGATACGCAGTATTTT. Protein sequence: CASSPFTDTQYF.

For the CDR3, the DNA is TGTGCCAGCAGTTTGACGCGCCGGACTAGCGGTAGCACAGATACGCAGTATTTT. Protein sequence: CASSLTRRTSGSTDTQYF. The chain joins TRBV27 to TRBJ2-3; 10 nucleotides agree with TRBD2. Germline-derived CDR1 and CDR2 are MNHEY and SMNVEV (reference sequence). Trimming at V came to 3 bases and at J to 0 bases, leaving 9 bases not matched to a gene. The CDR3 totals 18 residues.

In nucleotides, the CDR3 is TGCGCCAGCAGCCCTACCACCTCCTACAATGAGCAGTTCTTC. Translation gives CASSPTTSYNEQFF. The chain joins TRBV10-2 to TRBJ2-1; the D is unclear. Trimming pared 6 bases from V and 0 bases from J, leaving 9 bases between. CDR1 is WSHSY and CDR2 is SAAADI in the germline V gene. CDR3 length: 14 amino acids.

This chain links TRBV9 with TRBJ2-2, with TRBD2 as a possible D gene (5 bases). This CDR3 is built from 15 residues. Deletions cut 4 bases from V and 7 bases from J, with 17 bases between. Germline V gives CDR1 SGDLS, CDR2 YYNGEE. CDR3: CASSPPGVTGGELFF. The CDR3 DNA sequence: TGTGCCAGCAGCCCTCCCGGGGTCACGGGCGGGGAGCTGTTTTTT.

CDR3 sequence reads: CASSLGSRSGNTIYF. Here the CDR3 DNA reads TGCGCCAGCAGCTTGGGGTCGCGCTCTGGAAACACCATATATTTT. V and J are TRBV5-1 and TRBJ1-3; D unclear. Germline V gives CDR1 SGHRS, CDR2 YFSETQ. V was pared by 0 bases and J by 0 bases, with 7 bases between. This CDR3 is built from 15 residues. The whole variable domain, filled in from reference TRBV5-1 and TRBJ1-3, reads KAGVTQTPRYLIKTRGQQVTLSCSPISGHRSVSWYQQTPGQGLQFLFEYFSETQRNKGNFPGRFSGRQFSNSRSEMNVSTLELGDSALYLCASSLGSRSGNTIYFGEGSWLTVV.

The genes are TRBV13 and TRBJ1-2; TRBD1 agrees at 8 bases. The CDR3 totals 16 residues. Germline V gives CDR1 PRHDT, CDR2 FYEKMQ (reference sequence). Trimming removed 6 bases from V and 4 bases from J; junction bases left unmatched: 13. CDR3 coding DNA: TGTGCCAGCAGTTTCAGCCCAGGGGGCGAGTCCTATGGCTACACCTTC. It yields the protein CASSFSPGGESYGYTF.

This clone has a single count. The chain uses TRBV18 and TRBJ2-1, with 10 bases lining up with TRBD1. The CDR3 is 16 amino acids. CDR1 and CDR2 (germline): KGHSH, LQKENI. V lost 2 bases, J lost 7 bases, and 8 bases stayed unmatched. This chain's CDR3 is CASSPGDRGSRNEQFF. CDR3 bases: TGTGCCAGCTCACCAGGGGACAGGGGATCTAGAAATGAGCAGTTCTTC.